This passage covers 16 T cell receptor beta chains from one sample sequenced in a study of tumor and adjacent non-tumor tissue in lung cancer. TCRbeta libraries were built with three rounds of nested PCR, modified from ARM-PCR. TCRdb reanalysed the multiplex PCR reads using MiXCR and keeps one entry per CDR3 protein. In the table there are tens of thousands of distinct CDR3 sequences, around three quarters of which are singletons. RNA was extracted from bulk tissue without any cell sorting. The sequenced sample was lung tumor tissue. Receptor source: a man in his fifties or sixties with non-small cell lung cancer.

In the case of this clonotype: The final CDR3 position lacks the conserved phenylalanine or tryptophan, pointing to a likely read error. The chain couples TRBV20-1 to TRBJ2-2, with D possibly TRBD1 on 6 matching bases. The CDR3 is made up of 15 amino acids. In germline, CDR1 is DFQATT, CDR2 SNEGSKA (reference sequence). CDR3 protein: CSARIGQMNTGDLFS. The CDR3 DNA reads as TGCAGTGCTAGAATAGGACAGATGAATACCGGGGATCTGTTTTCT.

The chain links TRBV28 to TRBJ2-7, with 11 bases aligning to TRBD2. Germline lookup yields CDR1 MDHEN and CDR2 SYDVKM. This CDR3 has 14 residues. Trimming at V came to 7 bases and at J to 5 bases, leaving 7 bases not matched to a gene. CDR3 sequence (DNA): TGTGCCAGCACATGGGGACTAGCGGCCCACGAGCAGTACTTC. It specifies CASTWGLAAHEQYF.

As for this clonotype: At one boundary the junction diverges from the germline segment, which might be a read error. The genes are TRBV6-1 and TRBJ2-5, with D perhaps assigned TRBD1 or TRBD2 (5 bases each). This CDR3 is 12 amino acids long. The germline V gene has CDR1 MNHNS and CDR2 SASEGT. CDR3 region: CDSSTKGETQYF. Written as DNA, the CDR3 is TGTGACAGCAGTACTAAAGGGGAGACACAGTACTTC.

A remark on this clonotype: One end of the junction does not line up with germline, which may come from a read error. The V gene is TRBV6-5, the J gene TRBJ1-6; the D gene is possibly TRBD1 (5 bases). Looked up from germline, CDR1 is MNHEY and CDR2 is SVGAGI. This CDR3 has 14 residues. The CDR3 is CVSSQERGYSRFHF. The CDR3 coding sequence is TGTGTCAGCAGCCAAGAACGGGGGTACTCACGCTTCCACTTT.

V and J are TRBV6-1 and TRBJ2-3, with D perhaps TRBD2 (6 bases). V lost 5 bases and J 3 bases, leaving 18 bases between the germline ends. The CDR3 runs 16 residues. The V gene's germline CDR1 is MNHNS and CDR2 SASEGT. The CDR3 protein is CASSSEYRTITDTQYF. The DNA of the CDR3 is TGTGCCAGCAGTTCCGAGTACAGGACTATAACAGATACGCAGTATTTT.

This clonotype was recorded a few times. The gene calls are TRBV7-8 and TRBJ2-1, with 8 bases fitting TRBD2. CDR1 and CDR2 from the germline V gene are SGHVS and FQNEAQ. V gave up 7 bases and J gave up 4 bases; unmatched junction bases: 12. CDR3 length: 16 amino acids. CDR3 coding DNA: TGTGCCAGCATCCTCCTTATGGGGACTAGTTACAATGAGCAGTTCTTC. Translation gives CASILLMGTSYNEQFF. Drawing the rest from reference TRBV7-8 and TRBJ2-1, the complete variable domain is GAGVSQSPRYKVAKRGQDVALRCDPISGHVSLFWYQQALGQGPEFLTYFQNEAQLDKSGLPSDRFFAERPEGSVSTLKIQRTQQEDSAVYLCASILLMGTSYNEQFFGPGTRLTVL.

Comments on this clonotype: A much larger clonotype is one base distant, so this may be a read error. The CDR3 ends on some other residue instead of the conserved phenylalanine or tryptophan, so this is likely a read error. V usage is TRBV28 and J usage is TRBJ2-7, with D possibly TRBD1 on 6 matching bases. V shed 11 bases and J shed 1 base, with 15 bases lying between them. CDR3 length: 13 amino acids. The germline V gene has CDR1 MDHEN and CDR2 SYDVKM. The CDR3 nucleotides are TGTGCCGTCCAGACGGGACAATCCTACGAGCAGTACATC. Translation gives CAVQTGQSYEQYI.

Notes on this clonotype: Compared with germline, one end of the junction differs, possibly owing to a read error. In nucleotides, the CDR3 is TGTGCCAGCAGCTTAGCGCAAACGGGTGAGCGGTTCTTC. Amino acid sequence: CASSLAQTGERFF. The chain employs TRBV7-9 and TRBJ2-1; D call uncertain. This CDR3 has 13 residues. Germline loops: CDR1 SEHNR, CDR2 FQNEAQ (reference sequence).

Remarks on this clonotype: Since no conserved phenylalanine or tryptophan closes the CDR3, a read error is the likely cause. The CDR3 coding sequence is TGTGCCAGCAGGAGTAGCGGGAGATTGGCGGATACGCAGTATTAT. It is translated as CASRSSGRLADTQYY. The V gene is TRBV18, the J gene TRBJ2-3; the match to TRBD2 covers 9 bases. The CDR3 runs 15 residues. Trimming cost V 8 bases and J 6 bases; bases outside gene matches: 12. CDR1 and CDR2 from the germline V gene are KGHSH and LQKENI.

This clonotype came up many times. The V call is TRBV6-6, the J call TRBJ2-5, with no clear D. CDR3 length equals 13 residues. Germline V gives CDR1 MNHNY, CDR2 SVGAGI (reference sequence). Between the trimmed V and J ends, which lost 2 bases and 5 bases, there was a span of 9 bases. CDR3 loop: CASSYGVRETQYF. The CDR3 nucleotides are TGTGCCAGCAGTTACGGGGTGAGGGAGACCCAGTACTTC.

About this clonotype: Germline is not matched at one junction end, which may reflect a read error. The CDR3 sequence is CASTWTAGSIGANVLTF. The CDR3 nucleotides read TGTGCCAGCACCTGGACAGCGGGCTCTATTGGGGCCAACGTACTGACTTTC. The chain recombines TRBV28 with TRBJ2-6, with D possibly called TRBD1 or TRBD2 (6 bases each). The CDR3 is 17 amino acids. Germline values: CDR1 MDHEN, CDR2 SYDVKM.

This clonotype has just one count. At one of its ends the junction is not consistent with the germline gene, which may arise from a read error. The chain combines TRBV20-1 with TRBJ1-2; weak D call: TRBD1 (6 bases). Germline assignment: CDR1 DFQATT and CDR2 SNEGSKA (reference sequence). The CDR3 is 14 amino acids. CDR3 residues: CSTRGGTDTYGYIF. The CDR3 DNA sequence: TGCAGTACTAGAGGGGGGACGGACACCTATGGTTACATCTTC.

On this clonotype: In this CDR3 the conserved last residue, phenylalanine or tryptophan, is missing, so a read error is likely. The rearrangement links TRBV5-5 to TRBJ2-2; D might be TRBD1 or TRBD2, each matching 5 bases. The CDR3 consists of 15 residues. Germline V lookup: CDR1 SGHKS, CDR2 YYEKEE (reference sequence). CDR3 residues: CASGTGTVNTGELFS. CDR3 DNA: TGTGCCAGCGGCACCGGGACGGTAAACACTGGGGAGCTGTTTTCT.

V is TRBV20-1 and J is TRBJ1-2; TRBD1 agrees at 8 bases. V shed 5 bases and J 4 bases; nucleotides not matched to a gene: 6. The germline V gene encodes CDR1 DFQATT and CDR2 SNEGSKA (reference sequence). The CDR3 has 13 amino acids. The CDR3 DNA is TGCAGTGCTCATCAGGGGGCTTTCTATGGCTACACCTTC. Protein product: CSAHQGAFYGYTF.

This clonotype was counted many times. The chain has TRBV28 and TRBJ2-7; D not certain. Germline CDR1 reads MDHEN; CDR2 reads SYDVKM. V dropped 6 bases and J dropped 2 bases, with 14 bases sitting between them. The CDR3 runs 14 residues. The DNA for the CDR3 is TGTGCCAGCAGGGCGGCTCCAGGACCCTACGAGCAGTACTTC. Protein product: CASRAAPGPYEQYF.

With regard to this clonotype: A read error may produce the germline difference seen at one junction end. The chain links TRBV6-2 or TRBV6-3 to TRBJ2-1; 8 positions match TRBD2. The CDR3 sequence is 14 residues long. CDR1 and CDR2 from the germline V gene are MNHEY and SVGEGT. CDR3 residues: CASKERGRGDEQFF. In DNA form, the CDR3 reads TGTGCCAGCAAGGAGCGGGGGCGAGGCGATGAGCAATTCTTC.